This T cell receptor (beta chain) was sequenced for a study of CD4 T cells in relation to SARS-CoV-2 and coronaviruses. The wider study: Crossreactive spike epitopes shared across donors were mapped to their HLA restriction.

CDR1 is MNHEY, CDR2 SVGEGT, per germline. CDR3 length: 16 residues. V lost 5 bases and J lost 1; bases outside the gene matches: 11. As to this clone: No antigen is known for it.

Data came from immunoSEQ multiplex PCR; TCRdb stores just in-frame clones and leaves some out. This sample has 65,000 or so clones; 75% to 90% occur once, and the top ten carry about 1.6%. The unexposed donors gave CD4+ T cells in 2011-2018, prior to COVID-19. Findings and caveats of the study: Monoreactive clones expanded significantly more to SARS-CoV-2 than crossreactive clones did. Samples before the pandemic and after infection were not matched within any donor.

This sequence joins TRBV6-2 or TRBV6-3 and TRBJ2-7; the match to TRBD1 covers 7 bases. The sequence was collected from a human donor in good health. Sample: memory CD4+ T cells from PBMCs. The CDR3 here is CASSSRGARGSYEQYF. The CDR3 nucleotides are TGTGCCAGCAGTAGTCGGGGAGCCAGGGGGTCCTACGAGCAGTACTTC.